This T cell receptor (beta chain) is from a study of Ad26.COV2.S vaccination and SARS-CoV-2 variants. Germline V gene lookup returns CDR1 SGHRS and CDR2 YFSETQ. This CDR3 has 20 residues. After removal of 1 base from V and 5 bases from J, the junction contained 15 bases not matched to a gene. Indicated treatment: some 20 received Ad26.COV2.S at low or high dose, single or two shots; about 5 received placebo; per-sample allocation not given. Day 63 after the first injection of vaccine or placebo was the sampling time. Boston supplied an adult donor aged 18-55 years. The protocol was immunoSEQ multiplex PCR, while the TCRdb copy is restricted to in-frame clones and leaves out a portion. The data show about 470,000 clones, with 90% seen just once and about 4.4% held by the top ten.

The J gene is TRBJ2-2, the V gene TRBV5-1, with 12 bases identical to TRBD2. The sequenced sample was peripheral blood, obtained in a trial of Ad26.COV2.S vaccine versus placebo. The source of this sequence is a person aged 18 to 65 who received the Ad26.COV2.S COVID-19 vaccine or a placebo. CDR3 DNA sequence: TGCGCCAGCAGCTTGTCCGGGACTTATACACTAGCGGGAGGTACCGGGGAGCTGTTTTTT. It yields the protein CASSLSGTYTLAGGTGELFF.